What follows are 14 T cell receptor beta chains derived from one specimen sequenced in a study of cytomegalovirus exposure and HLA in healthy donors. Some clones are missing from TCRdb's copy, which holds only in-frame ones; the method was immunoSEQ multiplex PCR. The sample has tens of thousands of clones, 88% seen once; the top ten hold approximately 6.7%. The source material was PBMCs. The origin of the receptors is a woman aged 25 to 39 in good health and CMV-seronegative.

The chain carries TRBV9 and TRBJ1-5; no clear D gene. This CDR3 region has 14 residues. Germline values: CDR1 SGDLS, CDR2 YYNGEE. Trimming cost V 0 bases and J 2 bases, with 6 bases left between them. CDR3 amino acids: CASSVDLGNQPQHF. The CDR3 DNA reads as TGTGCCAGCAGCGTAGACTTGGGCAATCAGCCCCAGCATTTT. The full variable domain, in which reference TRBV9 and TRBJ1-5 provide the parts outside the CDR3, is DSGVTQTPKHLITATGQRVTLRCSPRSGDLSVYWYQQSLDQGLQFLIQYYNGEERAKGNILERFSAQQFPDLHSELNLSSLELGDSALYFCASSVDLGNQPQHFGDGTRLSIL.

The rearrangement joins TRBV18 to TRBJ1-5, with D uncertain. Germline V CDR1 and CDR2: KGHSH, LQKENI. With 6 bases removed from V and 7 bases from J, the gap between germline ends came to 19 bases. This CDR3 is 15 amino acids long. DNA for the CDR3: TGTGCCAGCTCTCCCATTGAGGGCGGTGGGCAGCCCCAGCATTTT. Translation gives CASSPIEGGGQPQHF.

This rearrangement joins TRBV28 to TRBJ2-7; D is unresolved. Germline assignment: CDR1 MDHEN and CDR2 SYDVKM. The ends were cut back, 6 bases at V and 0 bases at J, with 15 bases in the middle. The CDR3 length is 15 residues. The CDR3 DNA sequence: TGTGCCAGCAGCGCTCCTGGCAGTCCCTCCTACGAGCAGTACTTC. Its translation is CASSAPGSPSYEQYF.

The chain carries TRBV5-1 and TRBJ2-4; the D gene is possibly TRBD2 (5 bases). CDR1 is SGHRS, CDR2 YFSETQ, per germline. The CDR3 has 15 amino acids. V dropped 0 bases and J dropped 7 bases, with 14 bases sitting between them. This CDR3 is CASSLGEGVGNIQYF. CDR3 bases: TGCGCCAGCAGCTTGGGTGAGGGAGTCGGCAACATTCAGTACTTC.

V and J are TRBV27 and TRBJ2-7, with 10 nucleotides matching TRBD1. CDR1 and CDR2 (germline): MNHEY, SMNVEV (reference sequence). V was pared by 6 bases and J by 2 bases, with 7 bases of the junction left unmatched. The CDR3 totals 15 residues. CDR3: CASRSLGQGTYEQYF. The CDR3 DNA sequence: TGTGCCAGCAGGAGCTTGGGACAGGGGACCTACGAGCAGTACTTC.

This clone showed up just a few times. The rearrangement joins TRBV11-2 to TRBJ2-1, with D hard to call. The CDR3 is made up of 13 amino acids. Trimming stripped 1 base from V and 10 bases from J, with 11 bases between. CDR1 and CDR2 (germline): SGHAT, FQNNGV. CDR3 DNA: TGTGCCAGCAGCTTAGCAAAATTTCGGGAGCAGTTCTTC. Amino acid sequence: CASSLAKFREQFF.

With regard to this clone: The sample has other DNA sequences that encode this CDR3 too. The chain links TRBV28 to TRBJ2-2; a possible D gene is TRBD2 (6 bases). Between the trimmed V and J ends, which lost 3 bases and 4 bases, there was a span of 15 bases. The length of the CDR3 is 16 residues. The germline V gene has CDR1 MDHEN and CDR2 SYDVKM. The CDR3 coding sequence is TGTGCCAGCAGTTTTGGGGGGATAGCCTCCACCGGGGAGCTGTTTTTT. It yields the protein CASSFGGIASTGELFF.

This clone was found once. The chain employs TRBV6-6 and TRBJ2-3, with TRBD2 matching over 13 bases. V lost 2 bases to trimming and J lost 8 bases; unmatched junction nucleotides: 7. The CDR3 length is 16 residues. Germline lookup yields CDR1 MNHNY and CDR2 SVGAGI (reference sequence). The CDR3 reads CASSYGLAGVGGTQYF. The CDR3 bases are TGTGCCAGCAGTTACGGACTAGCGGGAGTGGGCGGTACGCAGTATTTT.

The rearrangement joins TRBV11-2 to TRBJ2-1; weak D call: TRBD2 (5 bases). Germline V CDR1 and CDR2: SGHAT, FQNNGV. The CDR3 extends over 14 amino acids. Between the trimmed V and J ends, which lost 5 bases and 0 bases, there was a span of 8 bases. As DNA, the CDR3 is TGTGCCAGCAGCCCTACTAGCTCCTACAATGAGCAGTTCTTC. It translates to CASSPTSSYNEQFF.

The chain recombines TRBV2 with TRBJ2-7; 11 positions match TRBD2. There are 15 residues in the CDR3. Germline values: CDR1 SNHLY, CDR2 FYNNEI. J lost 10 bases, V lost 1 base, and 9 bases had no gene match. The DNA of the CDR3 is TGTGCCAGCAGTGAAGTGTTTACTAGCGGGAGCGGCCAGTACTTC. This sequence encodes CASSEVFTSGSGQYF.

The chain is built from TRBV7-8 and TRBJ2-5, with D tentatively TRBD2 (6 bases). The CDR3 is 15 residues long. V lost 0 bases to trimming and J lost 5 bases, with 13 bases between them. The germline gives CDR1 SGHVS, CDR2 FQNEAQ. The CDR3 protein is CASSLATGEAETQYF. CDR3 sequence (DNA): TGTGCCAGCAGCTTAGCGACGGGAGAGGCGGAGACCCAGTACTTC.

The chain is built from TRBV6-6 and TRBJ2-4; possibly TRBD2 for D (6 bases). The CDR3 totals 16 residues. Germline values: CDR1 MNHNY, CDR2 SVGAGI (reference sequence). Trimming took 2 bases from V and 0 from J, leaving 11 bases between them. The CDR3 protein is CASSYRPGLAKNIQYF. The CDR3 region has the DNA TGTGCCAGCAGTTACCGGCCGGGACTAGCCAAAAACATTCAGTACTTC.

The V gene is TRBV9, the J gene TRBJ2-1, with TRBD1 matching 7 bases. The germline CDR1 and CDR2 sequences are SGDLS and YYNGEE. The CDR3 totals 15 residues. With V trimmed by 0 bases and J by 4 bases, 4 bases remained unmatched. CDR3 sequence reads: CASSVEGTEYNEQFF. CDR3 nucleotides: TGTGCCAGCAGCGTAGAAGGGACAGAGTACAATGAGCAGTTCTTC.

The rearrangement joins TRBV28 to TRBJ2-1; TRBD2 agrees at 8 bases. This CDR3 comprises 14 residues. Looked up from germline, CDR1 is MDHEN and CDR2 is SYDVKM. Unmatched junction bases numbered 6, after V lost 3 bases and J lost 8 bases. The CDR3 here is CASSFQREFDEQFF. The CDR3 DNA is TGTGCCAGCAGTTTCCAGCGGGAGTTCGATGAGCAGTTCTTC.